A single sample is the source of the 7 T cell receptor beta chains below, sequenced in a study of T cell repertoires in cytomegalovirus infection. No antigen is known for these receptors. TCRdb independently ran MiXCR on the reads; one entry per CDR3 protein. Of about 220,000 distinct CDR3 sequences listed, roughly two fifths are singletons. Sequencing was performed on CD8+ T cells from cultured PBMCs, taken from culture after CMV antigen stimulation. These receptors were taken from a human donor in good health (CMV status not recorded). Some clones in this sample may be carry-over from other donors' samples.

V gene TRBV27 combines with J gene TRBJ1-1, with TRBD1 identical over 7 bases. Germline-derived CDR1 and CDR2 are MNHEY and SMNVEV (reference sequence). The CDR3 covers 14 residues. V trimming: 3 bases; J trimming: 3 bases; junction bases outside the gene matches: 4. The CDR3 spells CASSFATGHTEAFF. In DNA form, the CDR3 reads TGTGCCAGCAGTTTTGCGACAGGGCACACTGAAGCTTTCTTT.

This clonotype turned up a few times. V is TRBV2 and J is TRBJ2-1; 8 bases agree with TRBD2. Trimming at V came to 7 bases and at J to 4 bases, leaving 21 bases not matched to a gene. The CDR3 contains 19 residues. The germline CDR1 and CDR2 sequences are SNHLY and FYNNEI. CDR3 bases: TGTGCCAGCACCGAAAGGGAGGTTTTGAGTAGCGGGGTTTACAATGAGCAGTTCTTC. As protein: CASTEREVLSSGVYNEQFF.

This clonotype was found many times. The CDR3, as DNA: TGTGCCAGCAGCCCGGAAGAGAGGGGGCTCTACAATGAGCAGTTCTTC. This translates into CASSPEERGLYNEQFF. The V and J genes are TRBV7-8 and TRBJ2-1; 7 bases fit TRBD1. CDR3 length: 16 amino acids. The germline CDR1 and CDR2 sequences are SGHVS and FQNEAQ. V lost 5 bases to trimming and J lost 3 bases; unmatched junction nucleotides: 10.

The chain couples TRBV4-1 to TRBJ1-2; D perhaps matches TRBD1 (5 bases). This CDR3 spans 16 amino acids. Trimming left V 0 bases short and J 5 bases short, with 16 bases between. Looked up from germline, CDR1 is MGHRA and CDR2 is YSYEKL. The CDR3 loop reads CASSQDPRGERYGYTF. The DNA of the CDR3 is TGCGCCAGCAGCCAAGATCCTCGGGGGGAGCGATATGGCTACACCTTC.

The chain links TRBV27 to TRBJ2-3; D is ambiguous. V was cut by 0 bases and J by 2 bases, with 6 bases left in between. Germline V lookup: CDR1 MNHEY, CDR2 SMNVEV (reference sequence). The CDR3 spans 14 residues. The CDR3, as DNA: TGTGCCAGCAGTTTATCCGGACCCACAGATACGCAGTATTTT. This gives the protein CASSLSGPTDTQYF.

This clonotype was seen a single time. The CDR3 nucleotides are TGTGCCAGTAGTATCGGCCTTTCCTCCTACAATGAGCAGTTCTTC. As protein: CASSIGLSSYNEQFF. The V call is TRBV19, the J call TRBJ2-1; D is uncertain. V was trimmed by 3 bases and J by 0 bases, leaving 9 bases between them. CDR1 is LNHDA and CDR2 is SQIVND in the germline V gene (reference sequence). This CDR3 is 15 amino acids long.

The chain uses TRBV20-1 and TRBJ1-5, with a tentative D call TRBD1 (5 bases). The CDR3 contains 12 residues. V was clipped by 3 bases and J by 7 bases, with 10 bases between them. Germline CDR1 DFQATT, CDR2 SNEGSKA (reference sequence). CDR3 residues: CSASQGGQPQHF. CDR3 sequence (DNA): TGCAGTGCTAGTCAGGGTGGGCAGCCCCAGCATTTT.